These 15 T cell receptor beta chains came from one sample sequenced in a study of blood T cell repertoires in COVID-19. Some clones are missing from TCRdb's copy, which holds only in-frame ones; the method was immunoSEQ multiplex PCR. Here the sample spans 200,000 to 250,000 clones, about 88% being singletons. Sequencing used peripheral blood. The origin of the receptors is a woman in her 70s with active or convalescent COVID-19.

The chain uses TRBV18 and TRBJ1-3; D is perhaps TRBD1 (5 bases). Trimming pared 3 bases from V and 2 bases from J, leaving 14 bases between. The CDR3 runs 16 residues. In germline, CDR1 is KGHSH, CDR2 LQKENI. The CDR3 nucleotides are TGTGCCAGCTCACCGGCCAGGGTCAATACTGGAAACACCATATATTTT. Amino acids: CASSPARVNTGNTIYF.

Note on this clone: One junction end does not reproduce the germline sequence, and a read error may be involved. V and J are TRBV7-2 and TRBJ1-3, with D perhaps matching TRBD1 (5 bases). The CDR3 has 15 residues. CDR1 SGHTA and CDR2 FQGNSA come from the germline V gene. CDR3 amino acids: CASSLGGRDPAEGDF. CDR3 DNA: TGTGCCAGCAGCTTAGGCGGTAGGGACCCGGCGGAGGGAGATTTT.

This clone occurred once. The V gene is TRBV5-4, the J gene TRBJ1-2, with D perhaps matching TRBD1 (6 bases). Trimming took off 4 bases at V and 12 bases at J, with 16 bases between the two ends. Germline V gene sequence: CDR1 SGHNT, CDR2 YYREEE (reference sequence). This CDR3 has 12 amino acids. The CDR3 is CASSLLQGADTF. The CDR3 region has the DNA TGTGCCAGCAGCCTGTTACAGGGAGCGGACACCTTC.

The CDR3 DNA is TGTGCCAGCAGCTCGCACAGAACAGAGAACTATGGCTACACCTTC. Translating it yields CASSSHRTENYGYTF. This chain links TRBV7-2 with TRBJ1-2; D uncertain. This CDR3 has 15 residues. Germline values: CDR1 SGHTA, CDR2 FQGNSA. Trimming stripped 4 bases from V and 2 bases from J, with 14 bases between.

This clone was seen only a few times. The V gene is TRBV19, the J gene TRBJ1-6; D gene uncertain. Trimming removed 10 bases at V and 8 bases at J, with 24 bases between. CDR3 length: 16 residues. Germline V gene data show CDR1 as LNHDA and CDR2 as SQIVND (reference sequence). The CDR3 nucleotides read TGTGCCACCGCCGGGCCCTCCGGACTTTCACATTCACCCCTCCACTTT. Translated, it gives CATAGPSGLSHSPLHF.

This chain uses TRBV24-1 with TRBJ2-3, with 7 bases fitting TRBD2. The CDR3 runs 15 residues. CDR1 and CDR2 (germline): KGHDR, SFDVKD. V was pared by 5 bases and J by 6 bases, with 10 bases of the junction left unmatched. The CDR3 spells CATSAWEGQGDTQYF. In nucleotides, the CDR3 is TGTGCCACCAGTGCTTGGGAGGGGCAAGGGGATACGCAGTATTTT.

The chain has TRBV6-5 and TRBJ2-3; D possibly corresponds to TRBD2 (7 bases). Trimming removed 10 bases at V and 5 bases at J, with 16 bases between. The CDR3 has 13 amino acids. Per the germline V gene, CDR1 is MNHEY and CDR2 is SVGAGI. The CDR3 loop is CAIMGGAGDTQYF. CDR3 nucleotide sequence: TGTGCCATTATGGGGGGGGCGGGAGATACGCAGTATTTT.

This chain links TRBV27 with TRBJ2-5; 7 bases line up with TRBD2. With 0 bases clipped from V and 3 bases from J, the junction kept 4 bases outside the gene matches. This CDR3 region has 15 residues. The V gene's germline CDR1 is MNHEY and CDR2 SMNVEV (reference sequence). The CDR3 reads CASSLSNLAEETQYF. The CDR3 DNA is TGTGCCAGCAGTTTATCGAATCTAGCGGAAGAGACCCAGTACTTC.

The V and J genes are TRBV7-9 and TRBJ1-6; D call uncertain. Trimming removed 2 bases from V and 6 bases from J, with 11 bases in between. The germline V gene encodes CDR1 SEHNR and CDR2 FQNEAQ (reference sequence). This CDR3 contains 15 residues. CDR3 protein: CASSLSTESNSPLHF. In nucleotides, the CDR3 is TGTGCCAGCAGCTTAAGTACAGAGAGTAATTCACCCCTCCACTTT.

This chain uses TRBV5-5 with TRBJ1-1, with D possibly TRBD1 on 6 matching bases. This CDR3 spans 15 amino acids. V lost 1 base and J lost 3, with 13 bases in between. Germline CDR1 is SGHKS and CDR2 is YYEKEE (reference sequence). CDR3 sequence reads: CASSLQTTGYTEAFF. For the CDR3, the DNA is TGTGCCAGCAGCTTGCAGACAACAGGGTACACTGAAGCTTTCTTT. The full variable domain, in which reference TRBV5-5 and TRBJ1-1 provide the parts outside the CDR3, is DAGVTQSPTHLIKTRGQQVTLRCSPISGHKSVSWYQQVLGQGPQFIFQYYEKEERGRGNFPDRFSARQFPNYSSELNVNALLLGDSALYLCASSLQTTGYTEAFFGQGTRLTVV.

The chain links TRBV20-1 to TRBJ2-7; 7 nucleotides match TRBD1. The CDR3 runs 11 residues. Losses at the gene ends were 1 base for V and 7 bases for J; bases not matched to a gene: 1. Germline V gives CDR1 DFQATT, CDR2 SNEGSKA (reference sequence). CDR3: CSARGDSEQYF. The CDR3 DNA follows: TGCAGTGCTAGAGGGGACAGTGAGCAGTACTTC.

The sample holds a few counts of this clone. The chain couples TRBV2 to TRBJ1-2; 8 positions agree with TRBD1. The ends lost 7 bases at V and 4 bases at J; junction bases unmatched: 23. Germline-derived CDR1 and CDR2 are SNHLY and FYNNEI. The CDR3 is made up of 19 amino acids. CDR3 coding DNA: TGTGCCAGCACCGTTGCCCCAGGCGGCAGGGGGCCCACCTCCTATGGCTACACCTTC. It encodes CASTVAPGGRGPTSYGYTF.

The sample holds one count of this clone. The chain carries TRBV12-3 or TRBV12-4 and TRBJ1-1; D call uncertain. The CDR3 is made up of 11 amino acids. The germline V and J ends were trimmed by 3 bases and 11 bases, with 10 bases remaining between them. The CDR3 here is CASSFSAGAFF. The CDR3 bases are TGTGCCAGCAGTTTCAGCGCGGGCGCTTTCTTT.

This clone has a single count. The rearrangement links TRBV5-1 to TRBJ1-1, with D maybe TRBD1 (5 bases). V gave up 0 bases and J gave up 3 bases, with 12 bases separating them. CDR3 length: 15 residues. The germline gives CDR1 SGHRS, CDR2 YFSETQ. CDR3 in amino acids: CASSLATGGHTEAFF. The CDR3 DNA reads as TGCGCCAGCAGCTTGGCCACCGGGGGTCACACTGAAGCTTTCTTT.

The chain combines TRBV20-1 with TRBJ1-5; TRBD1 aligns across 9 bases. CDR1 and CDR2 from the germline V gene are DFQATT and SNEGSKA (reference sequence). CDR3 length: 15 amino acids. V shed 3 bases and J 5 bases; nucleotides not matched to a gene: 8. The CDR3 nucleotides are TGCAGTGCTAGTACCACAGGGGGCGCATATCAGCCCCAGCATTTT. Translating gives CSASTTGGAYQPQHF.